Given below is one T cell receptor beta chain in context. The data were produced by immunoSEQ multiplex PCR, yet TCRdb's version contains in-frame clones alone and is incomplete. This sample has nearly 65,000 clones; 91% occur once, and the top ten carry less than 5%. These data belong to a study of OX40 agonist ivuxolimab in advanced cancers. The receptor's source is an adult with an advanced solid tumor such as melanoma, head and neck, liver or kidney cancer. Sequencing was performed on CD4+ or CD8+ T cells sorted from blood, taken in a trial of the OX40 agonist ivuxolimab.

CDR3: CASSPDTSGTGELFF. The CDR3 DNA follows: TGTGCCAGCAGCCCCGACACCTCGGGCACCGGGGAGCTGTTTTTT. The chain combines TRBV7-9 with TRBJ2-2; D is ambiguous. The CDR3 contains 15 residues. Trimming took 5 bases from V and 4 from J, leaving 14 bases between them. Germline loops: CDR1 SEHNR, CDR2 FQNEAQ (reference sequence).